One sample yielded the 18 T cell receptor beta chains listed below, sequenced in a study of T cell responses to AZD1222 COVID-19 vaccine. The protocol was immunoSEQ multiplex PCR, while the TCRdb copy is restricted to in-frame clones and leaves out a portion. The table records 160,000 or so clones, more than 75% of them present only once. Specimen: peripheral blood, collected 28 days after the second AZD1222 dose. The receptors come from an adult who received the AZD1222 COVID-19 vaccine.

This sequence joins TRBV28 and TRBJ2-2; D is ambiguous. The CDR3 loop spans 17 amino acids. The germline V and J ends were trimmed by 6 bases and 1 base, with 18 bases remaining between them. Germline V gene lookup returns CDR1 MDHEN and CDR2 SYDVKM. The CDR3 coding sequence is TGTGCCAGCAGATCAGACGGCGCAGGCTGGAACACCGGGGAGCTGTTTTTT. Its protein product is CASRSDGAGWNTGELFF.

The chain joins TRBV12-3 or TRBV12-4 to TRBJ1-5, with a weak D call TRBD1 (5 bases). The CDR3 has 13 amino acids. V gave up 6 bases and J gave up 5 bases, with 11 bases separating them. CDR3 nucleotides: TGTGCCAGCAGGGAGGGGCGCGATCAGCCCCAGCATTTT. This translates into CASREGRDQPQHF.

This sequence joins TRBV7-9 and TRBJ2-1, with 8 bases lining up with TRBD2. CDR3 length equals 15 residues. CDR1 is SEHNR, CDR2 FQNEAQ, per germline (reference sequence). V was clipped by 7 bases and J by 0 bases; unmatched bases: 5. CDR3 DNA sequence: TGTGCCAGCACCAAAGGGACTAGCTCCTACAATGAGCAGTTCTTC. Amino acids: CASTKGTSSYNEQFF.

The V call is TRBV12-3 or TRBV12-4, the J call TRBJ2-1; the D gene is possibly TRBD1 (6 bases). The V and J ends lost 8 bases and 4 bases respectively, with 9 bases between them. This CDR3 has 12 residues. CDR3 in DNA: TGTGCCAGCGGGACACCTTACAATGAGCAGTTCTTC. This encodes CASGTPYNEQFF.

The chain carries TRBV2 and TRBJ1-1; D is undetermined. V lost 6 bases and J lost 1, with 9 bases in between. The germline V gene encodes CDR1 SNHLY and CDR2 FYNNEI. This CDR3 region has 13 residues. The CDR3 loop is CASRFGSNTEAFF. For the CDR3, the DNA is TGTGCCAGCAGGTTCGGCTCGAACACTGAAGCTTTCTTT.

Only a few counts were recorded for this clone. Here the CDR3 DNA reads TGTGCCAGCAGTTTACAAGGGGTATCACCCCTCCACTTT. Translated, it gives CASSLQGVSPLHF. V gene TRBV28 combines with J gene TRBJ1-6; maybe TRBD1 (5 bases). The V end lost 2 bases, the J end lost 10 bases, and 9 bases lay between the germline ends. The CDR3 runs to 13 residues. From germline, CDR1 is MDHEN and CDR2 SYDVKM.

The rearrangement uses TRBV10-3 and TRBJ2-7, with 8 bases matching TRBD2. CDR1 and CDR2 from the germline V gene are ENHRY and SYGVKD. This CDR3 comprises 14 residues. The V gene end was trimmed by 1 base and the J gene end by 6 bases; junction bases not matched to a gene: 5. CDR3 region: CAISEFTSGTEQYF. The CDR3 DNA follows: TGTGCCATCAGTGAGTTTACTAGCGGAACCGAGCAGTACTTC.

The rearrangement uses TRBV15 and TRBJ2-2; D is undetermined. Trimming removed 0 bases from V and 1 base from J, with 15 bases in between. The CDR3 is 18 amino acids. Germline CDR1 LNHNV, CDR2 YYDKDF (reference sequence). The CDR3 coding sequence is TGTGCCACCAGCAGAGATCCTGGAAAGATACTGAACACCGGGGAGCTGTTTTTT. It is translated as CATSRDPGKILNTGELFF.

This CDR3 reads CATSRPGAGEKLFF. The DNA for the CDR3 is TGTGCCACCAGCAGACCGGGTGCTGGGGAAAAACTGTTTTTT. This chain uses TRBV15 with TRBJ1-4; no firm D call. The CDR3 is made up of 14 amino acids. V gave up 2 bases and J gave up 8 bases, with 12 bases separating them. Germline-derived CDR1 and CDR2 are LNHNV and YYDKDF (reference sequence).

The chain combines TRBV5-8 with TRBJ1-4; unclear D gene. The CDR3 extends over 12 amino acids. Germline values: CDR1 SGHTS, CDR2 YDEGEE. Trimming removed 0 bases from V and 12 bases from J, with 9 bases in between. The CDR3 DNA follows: TGTGCCAGCAGCTTGGAGGTTGGAGAACTGTTTTTT. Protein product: CASSLEVGELFF.

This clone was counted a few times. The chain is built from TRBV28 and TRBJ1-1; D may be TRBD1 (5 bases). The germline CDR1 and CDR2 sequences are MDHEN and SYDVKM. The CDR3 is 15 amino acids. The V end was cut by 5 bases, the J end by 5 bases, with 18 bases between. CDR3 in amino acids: CASSLLKGAKTEAFF. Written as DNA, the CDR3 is TGTGCCAGCAGTCTCCTAAAAGGGGCGAAAACTGAAGCTTTCTTT.

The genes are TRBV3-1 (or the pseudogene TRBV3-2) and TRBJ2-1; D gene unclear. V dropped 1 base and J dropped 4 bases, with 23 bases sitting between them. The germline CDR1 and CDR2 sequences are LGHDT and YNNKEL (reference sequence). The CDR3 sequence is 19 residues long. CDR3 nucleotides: TGTGCCAGCAGCCAAGTTTTGGCGCGGAGCCCTAGAATTTACAATGAGCAGTTCTTC. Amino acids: CASSQVLARSPRIYNEQFF.

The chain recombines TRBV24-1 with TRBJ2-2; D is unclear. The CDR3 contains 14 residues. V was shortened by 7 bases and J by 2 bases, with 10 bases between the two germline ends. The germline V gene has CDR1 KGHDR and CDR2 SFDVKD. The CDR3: CATRPGQNTGELFF. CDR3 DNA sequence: TGTGCCACCAGGCCGGGTCAAAACACCGGGGAGCTGTTTTTT.

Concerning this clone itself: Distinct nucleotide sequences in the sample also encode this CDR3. The CDR3 is CASSLALSYGYTF. CDR3 in DNA: TGTGCCAGCAGCTTAGCCTTGAGCTATGGCTACACCTTC. The chain is built from TRBV7-8 and TRBJ1-2; D uncertain. CDR1 and CDR2 (germline): SGHVS, FQNEAQ. Trimming removed 0 bases at V and 4 bases at J, with 6 bases between. The CDR3 totals 13 residues.

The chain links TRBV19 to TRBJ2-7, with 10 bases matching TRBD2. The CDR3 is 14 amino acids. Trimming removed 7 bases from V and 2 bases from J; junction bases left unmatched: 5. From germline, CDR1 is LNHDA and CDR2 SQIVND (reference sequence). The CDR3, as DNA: TGTGCCAGTACCGGGACTAGCGCACCCTACGAGCAGTACTTC. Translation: CASTGTSAPYEQYF.

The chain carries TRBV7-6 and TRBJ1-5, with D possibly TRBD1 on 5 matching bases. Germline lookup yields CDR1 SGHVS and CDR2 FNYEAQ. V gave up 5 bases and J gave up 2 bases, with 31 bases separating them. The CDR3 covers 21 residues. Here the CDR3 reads CASSPFPVQVPLLGGNQPQHF. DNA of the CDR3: TGTGCCAGCAGCCCGTTCCCGGTTCAGGTCCCACTTTTAGGGGGCAATCAGCCCCAGCATTTT.

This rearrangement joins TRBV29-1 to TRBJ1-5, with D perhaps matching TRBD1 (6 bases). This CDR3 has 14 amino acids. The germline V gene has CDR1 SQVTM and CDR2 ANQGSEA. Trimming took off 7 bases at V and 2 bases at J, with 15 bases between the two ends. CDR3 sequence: CSAALQGGNQPQHF. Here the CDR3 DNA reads TGCAGCGCTGCACTACAGGGCGGCAATCAGCCCCAGCATTTT. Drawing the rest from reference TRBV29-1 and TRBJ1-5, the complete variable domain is SAVISQKPSRDICQRGTSLTIQCQVDSQVTMMFWYRQQPGQSLTLIATANQGSEATYESGFVIDKFPISRPNLTFSTLTVSNMSPEDSSIYLCSAALQGGNQPQHFGDGTRLSIL.

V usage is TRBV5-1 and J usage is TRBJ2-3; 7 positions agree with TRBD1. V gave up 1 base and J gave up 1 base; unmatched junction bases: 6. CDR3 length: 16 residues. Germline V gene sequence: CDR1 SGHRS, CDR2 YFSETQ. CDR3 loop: CASSLLQGLGTDTQYF. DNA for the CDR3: TGCGCCAGCAGCTTGTTACAGGGGCTGGGCACAGATACGCAGTATTTT.